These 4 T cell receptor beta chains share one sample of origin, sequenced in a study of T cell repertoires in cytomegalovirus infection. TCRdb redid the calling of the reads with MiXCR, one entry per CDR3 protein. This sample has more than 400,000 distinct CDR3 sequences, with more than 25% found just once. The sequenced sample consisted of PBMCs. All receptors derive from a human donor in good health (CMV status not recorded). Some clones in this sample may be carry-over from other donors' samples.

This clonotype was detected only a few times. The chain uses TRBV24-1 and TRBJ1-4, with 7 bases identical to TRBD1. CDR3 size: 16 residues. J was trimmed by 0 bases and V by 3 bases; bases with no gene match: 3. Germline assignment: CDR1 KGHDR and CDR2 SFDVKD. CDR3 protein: CATSDGGQATNEKLFF. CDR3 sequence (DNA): TGTGCCACCAGTGATGGAGGACAGGCAACTAATGAAAAACTGTTTTTT.

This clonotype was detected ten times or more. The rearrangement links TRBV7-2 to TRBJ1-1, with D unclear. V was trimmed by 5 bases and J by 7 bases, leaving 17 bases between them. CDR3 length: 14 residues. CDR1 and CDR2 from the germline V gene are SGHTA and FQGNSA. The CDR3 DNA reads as TGTGCCAGCAGCGCCTACGGGAAGGCTGGTGAAGCTTTCTTT. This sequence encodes CASSAYGKAGEAFF.

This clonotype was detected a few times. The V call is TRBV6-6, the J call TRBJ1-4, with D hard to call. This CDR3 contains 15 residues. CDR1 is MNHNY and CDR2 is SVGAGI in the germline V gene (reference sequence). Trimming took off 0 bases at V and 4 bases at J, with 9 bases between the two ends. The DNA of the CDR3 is TGTGCCAGCAGTTACTCCCCAGCCTTTAATGAAAAACTGTTTTTT. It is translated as CASSYSPAFNEKLFF.

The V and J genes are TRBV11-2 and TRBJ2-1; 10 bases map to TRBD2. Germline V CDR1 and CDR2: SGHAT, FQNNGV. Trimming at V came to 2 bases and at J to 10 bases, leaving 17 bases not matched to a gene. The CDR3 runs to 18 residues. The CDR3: CASSLTFGGTSDTLEQFF. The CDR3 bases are TGTGCCAGCAGCTTAACCTTCGGGGGGACTAGCGACACACTAGAGCAGTTCTTC.